This TCR beta chain comes out of a study of T-cell memory formation after mild COVID-19. Study results and limitations: Researchers found some responding clones in pre-infection memory, a sign that cross-reactive memory joined. Contracting clones from day 15 to 85 had balanced CD4/CD8; later expanders favoured CD4+. CD4+ contracting clones were mainly CM and EM; CD8+ ones, EMRA.

5'RACE with constant-segment primers built TCRalpha and TCRbeta cDNA libraries with UMIs. TCRdb redid the calling of the 5' RACE reads with MiXCR, one entry per CDR3 protein. The data contain approximately 580,000 distinct CDR3 sequences, roughly 20% of them singletons. About this clonotype: What it recognizes is unknown.

Material: PBMCs or a T cell subset sorted from them (not recorded which). The receptor comes from an adult woman who had mild COVID-19 (a few samples of this study predate the infection). Cell type and time point are not known.

CDR3 in amino acids: CASSIGQTWDTQYF. CDR3 bases: TGTGCCAGTAGTATCGGACAGACCTGGGATACGCAGTATTTT. This chain joins TRBV19 and TRBJ2-3; tentative D call: TRBD1 (6 bases). The CDR3 has 14 residues. Germline V gene lookup returns CDR1 LNHDA and CDR2 SQIVND (reference sequence). The V and J ends lost 3 bases and 6 bases respectively, with 13 bases between them.